The source of this T cell receptor (beta chain) is a study of cytomegalovirus exposure and HLA in healthy donors. In the PCR, 60 Vbeta and 13 Jbeta primers were used. Libraries were prepared by immunoSEQ multiplex PCR; TCRdb keeps only in-frame clonotypes and omits some of them. The top ten clones hold 3.5% of a sample with around 150,000 clones, around 79% of them seen once. The V and J ends lost 6 bases and 11 bases, in that order; junction bases with no gene match: 22. This CDR3 has 17 residues. The germline V gene encodes CDR1 SGHVS and CDR2 FQNEAQ. This TCR came from a human donor in good health. This sequence joins TRBV7-8 and TRBJ2-3, with 8 bases fitting TRBD2. Sequencing input: PBMCs. The CDR3 loop reads CASRLTGTSAGGGLQYF. Here the CDR3 DNA reads TGTGCCAGCAGGTTAACCGGGACTAGTGCTGGGGGTGGTCTGCAGTATTTT.